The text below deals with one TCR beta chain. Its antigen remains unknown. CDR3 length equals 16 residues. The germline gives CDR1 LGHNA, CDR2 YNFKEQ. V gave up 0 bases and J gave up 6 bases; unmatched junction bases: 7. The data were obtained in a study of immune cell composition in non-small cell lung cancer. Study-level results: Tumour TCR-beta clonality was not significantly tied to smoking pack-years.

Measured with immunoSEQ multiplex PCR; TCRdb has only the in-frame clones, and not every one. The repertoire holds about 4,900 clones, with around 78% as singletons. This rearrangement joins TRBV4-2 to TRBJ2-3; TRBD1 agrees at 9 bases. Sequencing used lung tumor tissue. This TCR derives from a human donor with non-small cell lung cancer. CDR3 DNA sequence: TGTGCCAGCAGCCAAGAACAGGGGGCGCTTTTGGATACGCAGTATTTT. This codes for CASSQEQGALLDTQYF.